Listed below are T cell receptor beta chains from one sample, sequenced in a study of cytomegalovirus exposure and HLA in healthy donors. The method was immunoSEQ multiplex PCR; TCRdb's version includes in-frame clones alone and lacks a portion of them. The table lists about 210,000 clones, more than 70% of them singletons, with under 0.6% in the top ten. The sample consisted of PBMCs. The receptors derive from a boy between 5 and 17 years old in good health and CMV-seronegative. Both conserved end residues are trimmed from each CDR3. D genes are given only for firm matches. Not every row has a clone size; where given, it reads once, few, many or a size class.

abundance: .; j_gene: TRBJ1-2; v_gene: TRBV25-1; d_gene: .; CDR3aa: ASSEQTENYGYP
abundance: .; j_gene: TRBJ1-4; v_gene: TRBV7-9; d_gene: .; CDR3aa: ASSLGQASPEQLF
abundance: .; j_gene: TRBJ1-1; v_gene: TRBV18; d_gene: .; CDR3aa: ASSASGNTEAF
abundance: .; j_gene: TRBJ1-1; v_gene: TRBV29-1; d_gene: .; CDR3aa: SVENPGPYTEAF
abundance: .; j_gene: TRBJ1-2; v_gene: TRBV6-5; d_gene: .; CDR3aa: ASSYLGQRLYGYT
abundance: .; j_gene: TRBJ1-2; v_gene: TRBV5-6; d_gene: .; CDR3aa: ASRAGPLVGGYGYT
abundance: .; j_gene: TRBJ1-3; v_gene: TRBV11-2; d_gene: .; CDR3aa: ASSSGFGNTIY
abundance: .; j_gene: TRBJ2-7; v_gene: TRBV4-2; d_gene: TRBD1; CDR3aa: ASSQGQFHEQY
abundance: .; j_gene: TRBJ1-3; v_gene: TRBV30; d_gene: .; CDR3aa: AWIRGQRAGNTIY
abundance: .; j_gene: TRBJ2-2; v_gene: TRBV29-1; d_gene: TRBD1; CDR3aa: SVATGVYTGELF
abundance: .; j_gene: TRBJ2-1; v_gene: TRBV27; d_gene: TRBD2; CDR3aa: ASGLRGAGDGEQF
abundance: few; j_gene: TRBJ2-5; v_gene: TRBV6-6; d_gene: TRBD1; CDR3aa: ASTIPAPGQQETQY
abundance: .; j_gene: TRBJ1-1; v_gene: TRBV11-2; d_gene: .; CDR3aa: ASSLVQGGSAF
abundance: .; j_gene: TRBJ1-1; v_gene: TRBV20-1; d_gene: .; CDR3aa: SVELNTEAF
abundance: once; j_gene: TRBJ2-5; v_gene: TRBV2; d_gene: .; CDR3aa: ASSERRGQY
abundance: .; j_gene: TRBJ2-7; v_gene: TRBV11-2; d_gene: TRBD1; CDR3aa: ASSIWDSSYEQY
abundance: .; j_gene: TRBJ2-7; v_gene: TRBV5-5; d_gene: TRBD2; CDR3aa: ASSLGTSSTYEQY
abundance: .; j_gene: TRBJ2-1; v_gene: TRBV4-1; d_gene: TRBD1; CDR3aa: ATQLIPRTGGDEQF
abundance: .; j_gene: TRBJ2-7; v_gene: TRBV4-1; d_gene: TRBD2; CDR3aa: ASSQGLAGGLYEQY
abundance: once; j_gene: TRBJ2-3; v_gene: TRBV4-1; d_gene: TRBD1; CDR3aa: ASSQEGRGTDTQY
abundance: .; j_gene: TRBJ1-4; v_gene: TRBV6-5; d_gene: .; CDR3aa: ASSPGGTNEKLF
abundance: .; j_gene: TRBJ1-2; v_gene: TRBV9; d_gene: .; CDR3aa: ASSVGATRLNYGYT
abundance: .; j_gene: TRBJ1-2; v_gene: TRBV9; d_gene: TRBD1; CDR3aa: ASSVRRTGDNYGYT
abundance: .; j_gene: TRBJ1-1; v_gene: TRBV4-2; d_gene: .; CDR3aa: ASSQARGGTEAF
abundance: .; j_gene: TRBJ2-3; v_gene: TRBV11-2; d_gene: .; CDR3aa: ASSSTDTQY
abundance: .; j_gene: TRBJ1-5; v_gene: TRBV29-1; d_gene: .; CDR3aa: SVEYSSNQPQH
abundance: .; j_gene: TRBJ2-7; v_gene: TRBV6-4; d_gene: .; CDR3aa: ASGGTYSYEQY
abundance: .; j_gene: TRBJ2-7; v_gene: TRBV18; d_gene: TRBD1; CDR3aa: ASKGQGNSYEQY
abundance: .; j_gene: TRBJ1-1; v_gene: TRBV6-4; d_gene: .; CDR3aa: ASSDSGGEAF
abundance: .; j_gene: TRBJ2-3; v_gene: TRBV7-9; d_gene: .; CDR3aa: ASSPRTERTDTQY
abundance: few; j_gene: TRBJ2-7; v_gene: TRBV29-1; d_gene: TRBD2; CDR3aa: SVVGGGPNEQY
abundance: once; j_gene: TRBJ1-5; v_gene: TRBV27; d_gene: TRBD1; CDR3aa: ASSSPGQGGNQPQH
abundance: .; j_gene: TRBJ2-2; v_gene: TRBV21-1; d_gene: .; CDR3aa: ASSKLRQRGELF
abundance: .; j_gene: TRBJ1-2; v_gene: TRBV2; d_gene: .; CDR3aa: ASSGWGGNYGYT
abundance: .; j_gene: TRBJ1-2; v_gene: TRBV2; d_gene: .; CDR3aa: ASSRPGETDGYT
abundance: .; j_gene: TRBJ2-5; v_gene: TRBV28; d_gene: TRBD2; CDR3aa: ASSFSGLGGQETQY
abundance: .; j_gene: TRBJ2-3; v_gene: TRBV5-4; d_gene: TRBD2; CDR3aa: ASSPSGGANTDTQY
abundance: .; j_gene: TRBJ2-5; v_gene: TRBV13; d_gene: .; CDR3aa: ASSPRGAKETQY
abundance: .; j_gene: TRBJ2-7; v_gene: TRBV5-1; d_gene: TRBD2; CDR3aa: ASSVGLADSSYEQY
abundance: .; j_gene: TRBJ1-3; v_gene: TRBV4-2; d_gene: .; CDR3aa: ASSQVDVTGLAGNTIY
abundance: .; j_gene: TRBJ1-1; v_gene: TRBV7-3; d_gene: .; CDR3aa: ASSLLRDTEAF
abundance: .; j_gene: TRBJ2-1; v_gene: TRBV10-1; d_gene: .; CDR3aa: ASSDPSDSYNEQF